Described below is a single T cell receptor (beta chain) sequence and its context. V shed 6 bases and J 1 base; nucleotides not matched to a gene: 4. This CDR3 is 14 amino acids long. Germline values: CDR1 SNHLY, CDR2 FYNNEI. Libraries were prepared by immunoSEQ multiplex PCR; TCRdb keeps only in-frame clonotypes and omits some of them. Altogether 250,000 or so clones are present, about 90% being singletons, with the ten largest covering around 3.1%. This record belongs to a study of blood T cell repertoires in COVID-19. The chain links TRBV2 to TRBJ1-1, with TRBD1 identical over 8 bases. The TCR sequence derives from a woman in her 40s who had been exposed to COVID-19. What was sequenced was PBMCs or T cells enriched from blood (not recorded which). CDR3 sequence: CASSSGGRNTEAFF. CDR3 DNA: TGTGCCAGCAGCTCAGGGGGCCGGAACACTGAAGCTTTCTTT.